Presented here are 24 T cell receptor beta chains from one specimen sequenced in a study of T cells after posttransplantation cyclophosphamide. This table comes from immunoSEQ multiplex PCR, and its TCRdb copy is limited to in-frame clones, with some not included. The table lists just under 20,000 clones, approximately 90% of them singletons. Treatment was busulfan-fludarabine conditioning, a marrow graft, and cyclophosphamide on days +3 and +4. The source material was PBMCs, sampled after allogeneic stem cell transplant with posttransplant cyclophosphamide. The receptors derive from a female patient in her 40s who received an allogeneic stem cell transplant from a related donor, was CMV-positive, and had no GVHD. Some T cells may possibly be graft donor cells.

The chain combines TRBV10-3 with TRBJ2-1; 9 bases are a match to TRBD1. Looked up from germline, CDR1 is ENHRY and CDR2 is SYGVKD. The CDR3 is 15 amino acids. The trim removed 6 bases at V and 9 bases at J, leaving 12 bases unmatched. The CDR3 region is CAIRPGQGWLGEQFF. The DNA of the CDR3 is TGTGCCATCAGACCGGGACAGGGTTGGTTGGGTGAGCAGTTCTTC.

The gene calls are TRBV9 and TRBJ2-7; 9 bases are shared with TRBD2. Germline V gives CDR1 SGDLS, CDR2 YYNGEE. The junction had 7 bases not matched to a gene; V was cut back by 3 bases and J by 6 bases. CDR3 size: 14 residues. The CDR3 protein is CASSDAGTSREQYF. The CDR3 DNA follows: TGTGCCAGCAGCGACGCTGGGACTAGCCGCGAGCAGTACTTC.

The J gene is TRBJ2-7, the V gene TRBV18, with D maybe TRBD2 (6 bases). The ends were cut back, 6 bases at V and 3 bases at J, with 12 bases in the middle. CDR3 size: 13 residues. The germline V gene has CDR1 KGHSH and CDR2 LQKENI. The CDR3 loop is CASSPWGDYEQYF. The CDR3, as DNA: TGTGCCAGCTCCCCCTGGGGGGACTACGAGCAGTACTTC.

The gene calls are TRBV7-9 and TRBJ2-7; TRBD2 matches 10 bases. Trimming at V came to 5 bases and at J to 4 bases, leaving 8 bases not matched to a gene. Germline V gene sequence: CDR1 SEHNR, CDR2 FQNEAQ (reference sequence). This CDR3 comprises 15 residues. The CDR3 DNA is TGTGCCAGCAGCCAACTTCCGGGACTAGCGTACGAGCAGTACTTC. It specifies CASSQLPGLAYEQYF.

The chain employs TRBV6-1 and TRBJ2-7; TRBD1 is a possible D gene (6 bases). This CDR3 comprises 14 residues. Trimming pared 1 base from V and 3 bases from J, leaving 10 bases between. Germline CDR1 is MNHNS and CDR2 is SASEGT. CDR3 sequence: CASSEGTDLYEQYF. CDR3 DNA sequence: TGTGCCAGCAGTGAAGGGACAGACCTCTACGAGCAGTACTTC.

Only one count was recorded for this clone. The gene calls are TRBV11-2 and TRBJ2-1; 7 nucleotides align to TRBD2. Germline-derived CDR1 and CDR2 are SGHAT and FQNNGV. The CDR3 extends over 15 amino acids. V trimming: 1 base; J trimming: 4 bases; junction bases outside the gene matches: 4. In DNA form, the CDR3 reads TGTGCCAGCAGCTTAGGCCTAGCGGTTTACAATGAGCAGTTCTTC. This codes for CASSLGLAVYNEQFF.

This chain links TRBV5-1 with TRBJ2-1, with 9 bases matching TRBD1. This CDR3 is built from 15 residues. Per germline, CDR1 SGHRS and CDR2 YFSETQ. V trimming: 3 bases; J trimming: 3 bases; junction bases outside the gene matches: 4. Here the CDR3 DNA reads TGCGCCAGCAGCTCCAACAGGGGGCTCTACAATGAGCAGTTCTTC. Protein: CASSSNRGLYNEQFF.

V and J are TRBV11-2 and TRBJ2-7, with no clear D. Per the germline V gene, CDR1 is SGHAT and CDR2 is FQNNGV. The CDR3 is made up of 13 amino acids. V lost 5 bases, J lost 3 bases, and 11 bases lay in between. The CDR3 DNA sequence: TGTGCCAGCAGCCCCGTCGGGTTCTACGAGCAGTACTTC. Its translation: CASSPVGFYEQYF.

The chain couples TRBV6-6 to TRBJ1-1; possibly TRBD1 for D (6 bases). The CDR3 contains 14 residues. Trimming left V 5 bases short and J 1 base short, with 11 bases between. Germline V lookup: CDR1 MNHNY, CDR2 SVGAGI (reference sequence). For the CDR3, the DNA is TGTGCCAGCAGTCCGGACAGCTCGAACACTGAAGCTTTCTTT. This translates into CASSPDSSNTEAFF.

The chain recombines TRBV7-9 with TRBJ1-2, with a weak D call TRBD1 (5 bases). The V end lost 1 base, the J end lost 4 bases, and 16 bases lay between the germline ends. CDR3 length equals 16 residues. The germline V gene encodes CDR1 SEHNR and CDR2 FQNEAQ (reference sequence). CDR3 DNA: TGTGCCAGCAGCTTAGGGGGACCAGGCGGGGGCTATGGCTACACCTTC. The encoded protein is CASSLGGPGGGYGYTF.

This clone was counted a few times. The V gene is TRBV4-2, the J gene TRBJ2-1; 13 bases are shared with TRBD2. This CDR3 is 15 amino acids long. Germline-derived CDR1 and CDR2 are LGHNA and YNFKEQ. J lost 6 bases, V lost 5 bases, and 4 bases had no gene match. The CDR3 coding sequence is TGTGCCAGCAGCGCACGGACTAGCGGGAGCAATGAGCAGTTCTTC. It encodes CASSARTSGSNEQFF.

CDR3 residues: CASSEIGRLSGNTIYF. CDR3 nucleotide sequence: TGTGCCAGCAGTGAAATCGGCAGACTCTCTGGAAACACCATATATTTT. The chain carries TRBV6-1 and TRBJ1-3; D remains ambiguous. This CDR3 comprises 16 residues. V lost 2 bases and J lost 0, with 11 bases in between. From germline, CDR1 is MNHNS and CDR2 SASEGT.

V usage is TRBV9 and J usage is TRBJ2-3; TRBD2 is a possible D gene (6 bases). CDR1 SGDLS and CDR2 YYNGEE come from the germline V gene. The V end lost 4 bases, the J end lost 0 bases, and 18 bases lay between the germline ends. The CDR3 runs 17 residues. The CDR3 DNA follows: TGTGCCAGCAGCCAAAGGGGAGCGGGCCCAAGCACAGATACGCAGTATTTT. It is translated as CASSQRGAGPSTDTQYF.

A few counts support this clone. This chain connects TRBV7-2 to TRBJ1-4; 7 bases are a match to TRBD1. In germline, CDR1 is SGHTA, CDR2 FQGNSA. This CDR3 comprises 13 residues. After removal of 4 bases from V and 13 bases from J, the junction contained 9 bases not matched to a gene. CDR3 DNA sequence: TGTGCCAGCAGCTATAAGGGACAGCTTGGACTGTTTTTT. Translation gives CASSYKGQLGLFF.

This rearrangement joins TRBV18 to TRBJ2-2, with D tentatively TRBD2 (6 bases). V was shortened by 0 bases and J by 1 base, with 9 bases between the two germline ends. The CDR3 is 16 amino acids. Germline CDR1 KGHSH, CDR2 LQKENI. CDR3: CASSPPLAQNTGELFF. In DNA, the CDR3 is TGTGCCAGCTCACCACCGCTAGCGCAGAACACCGGGGAGCTGTTTTTT. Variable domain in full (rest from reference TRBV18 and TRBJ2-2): NAGVMQNPRHLVRRRGQEARLRCSPMKGHSHVYWYRQLPEEGLKFMVYLQKENIIDESGMPKERFSAEFPKEGPSILRIQQVVRGDSAAYFCASSPPLAQNTGELFFGEGSRLTVL.

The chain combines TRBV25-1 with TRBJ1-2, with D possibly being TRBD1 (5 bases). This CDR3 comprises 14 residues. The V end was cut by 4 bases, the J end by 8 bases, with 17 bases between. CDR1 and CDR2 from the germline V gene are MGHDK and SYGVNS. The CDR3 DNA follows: TGTGCCAGCAGTGCTTGGGGGAGGGAAAGAGGCTACACCTTC. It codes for CASSAWGRERGYTF.

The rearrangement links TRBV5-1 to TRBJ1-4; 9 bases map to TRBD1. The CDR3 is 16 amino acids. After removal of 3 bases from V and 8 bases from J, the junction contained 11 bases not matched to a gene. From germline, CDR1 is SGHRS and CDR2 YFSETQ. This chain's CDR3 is CASSYPGQGGEEKLFF. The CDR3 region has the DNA TGCGCCAGCAGCTACCCGGGACAGGGAGGGGAGGAAAAACTGTTTTTT.

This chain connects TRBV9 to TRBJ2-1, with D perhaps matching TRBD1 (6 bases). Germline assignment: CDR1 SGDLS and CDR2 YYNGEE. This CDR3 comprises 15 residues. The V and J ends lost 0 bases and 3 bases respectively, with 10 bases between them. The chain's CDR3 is CASSVVGRGYNEQFF. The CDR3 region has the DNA TGTGCCAGCAGCGTAGTGGGCAGGGGCTACAATGAGCAGTTCTTC.

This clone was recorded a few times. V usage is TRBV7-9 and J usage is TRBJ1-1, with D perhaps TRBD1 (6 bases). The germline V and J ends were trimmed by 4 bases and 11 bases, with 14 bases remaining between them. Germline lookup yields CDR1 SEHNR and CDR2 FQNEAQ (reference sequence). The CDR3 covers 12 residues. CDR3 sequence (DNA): TGTGCCAGCAGCTCCGGGACAACTTTTGCTTTCTTT. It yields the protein CASSSGTTFAFF.

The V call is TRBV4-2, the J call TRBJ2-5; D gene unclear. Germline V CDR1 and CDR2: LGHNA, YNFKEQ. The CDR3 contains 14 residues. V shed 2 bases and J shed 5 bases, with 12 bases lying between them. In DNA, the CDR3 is TGTGCCAGCAGCCAACAAGCCTCCCGGGAGACCCAGTACTTC. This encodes CASSQQASRETQYF.

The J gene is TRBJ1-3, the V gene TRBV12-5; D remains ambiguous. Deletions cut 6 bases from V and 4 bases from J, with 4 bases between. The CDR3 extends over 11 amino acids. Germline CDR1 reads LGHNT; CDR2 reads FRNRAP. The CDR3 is CASGKGNTIYF. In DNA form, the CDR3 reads TGTGCTAGTGGCAAAGGAAACACCATATATTTT.

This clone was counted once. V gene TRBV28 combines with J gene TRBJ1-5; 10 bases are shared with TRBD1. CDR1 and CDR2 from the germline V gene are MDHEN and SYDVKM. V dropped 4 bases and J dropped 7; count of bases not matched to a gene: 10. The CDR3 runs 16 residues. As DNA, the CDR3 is TGTGCCAGCAGTTCCACGACAGGGGGCGCGGGCCAGCCCCAGCATTTT. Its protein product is CASSSTTGGAGQPQHF.

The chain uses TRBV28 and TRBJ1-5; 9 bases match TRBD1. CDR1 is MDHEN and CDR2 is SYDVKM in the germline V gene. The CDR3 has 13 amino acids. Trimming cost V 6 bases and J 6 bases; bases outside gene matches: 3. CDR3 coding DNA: TGTGCCAGCAGGGTGACAGGGGGTCAGCCCCAGCATTTT. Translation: CASRVTGGQPQHF. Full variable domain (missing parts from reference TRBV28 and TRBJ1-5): DVKVTQSSRYLVKRTGEKVFLECVQDMDHENMFWYRQDPGLGLRLIYFSYDVKMKEKGDIPEGYSVSREKKERFSLILESASTNQTSMYLCASRVTGGQPQHFGDGTRLSIL.

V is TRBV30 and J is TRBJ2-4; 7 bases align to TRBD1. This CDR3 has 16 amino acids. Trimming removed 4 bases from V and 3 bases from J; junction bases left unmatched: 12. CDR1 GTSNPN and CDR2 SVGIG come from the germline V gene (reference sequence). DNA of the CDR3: TGTGCCTGGACCTTAGGGGGCCTCCAAAGCAAAAACATTCAGTACTTC. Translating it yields CAWTLGGLQSKNIQYF.